This TCR beta chain was recorded in a study of blood T cells in healthy people across ages. CDR1 and CDR2 (germline): KGHSH, LQKENI. The CDR3 contains 13 residues. The J segment lost 8 bases and the V segment lost 3 bases, leaving 3 bases of the junction unmatched. Findings and limits, study-wide: The percentage of naive T cells correlated strongly with TCR beta diversity.

The use of a sample-barcoded 5' primer and a J-beta primer mix characterized a second PCR of about 7 to 12 cycles. Using its own MiXCR run on the 5' RACE reads, TCRdb lists one record per CDR3 protein. The sample consists of some 1.5 million distinct CDR3 sequences, 28% of them appearing once. This clonotype was found a few times. As yet, its antigen is unknown. The chain recombines TRBV18 with TRBJ1-5; 8 bases line up with TRBD1. Sequences were obtained from blood. This sequence originates from a woman aged 30 to 39 in good health. CDR3 amino acids: CASSPGTGEPQHF. CDR3 sequence (DNA): TGTGCCAGCTCACCGGGGACAGGTGAGCCCCAGCATTTT.